These 20 T cell receptor beta chains were sequenced from one sample in a study of blood T cells in healthy people across ages. Together with a sample-barcoded 5' primer, a J-beta primer mix was included in a second PCR lasting roughly 7 to 11 cycles. TCRdb re-called the 5' RACE reads through MiXCR, storing one row per CDR3 protein. The sample lists about 1.6 million distinct CDR3 sequences, approximately 32% seen once, with approximately 11% in the top ten. The sample was blood. Receptor source: a woman aged 25 to 39 in good health.

V usage is TRBV5-6 and J usage is TRBJ1-4; D is uncertain. V was cut by 4 bases and J by 8 bases, with 18 bases left in between. Germline assignment: CDR1 SGHDT and CDR2 YYEEEE. The CDR3 runs 15 residues. The CDR3 region is CASSPAGGSGEKLFF. The CDR3 nucleotides are TGTGCCAGCAGCCCGGCGGGCGGCAGCGGGGAAAAACTGTTTTTT.

The table lists this clonotype with a count of one. The chain employs TRBV5-5 and TRBJ2-1; TRBD1 agrees at 9 bases. Germline CDR1 is SGHKS and CDR2 is YYEKEE (reference sequence). This CDR3 is 14 amino acids long. The junction had 5 bases not matched to a gene; V was cut back by 4 bases and J by 6 bases. The CDR3 is CASSPGTGRNEQFF. The CDR3 region has the DNA TGTGCCAGCAGCCCAGGGACAGGGCGCAATGAGCAGTTCTTC.

This clonotype was detected only a few times. This rearrangement joins TRBV18 to TRBJ2-7, with 14 bases that match TRBD2. This CDR3 region has 18 residues. Germline lookup yields CDR1 KGHSH and CDR2 LQKENI. J was trimmed by 2 bases and V by 2 bases; bases with no gene match: 8. DNA of the CDR3: TGTGCCAGCTCACCAAGGGGACTAGCGGGGGCTATGACCTACGAGCAGTACTTC. This sequence encodes CASSPRGLAGAMTYEQYF.

The chain joins TRBV5-1 to TRBJ1-4; D unresolved. CDR3 length equals 16 residues. With 4 bases removed from V and 4 bases from J, the gap between germline ends came to 17 bases. CDR1 is SGHRS and CDR2 is YFSETQ in the germline V gene. This CDR3 reads CASSGSSSNNNEKLFF. The CDR3 DNA follows: TGCGCCAGCAGCGGCTCGAGCTCTAATAATAATGAAAAACTGTTTTTT.

This clonotype was counted only a few times. V gene TRBV9 combines with J gene TRBJ1-5; 7 bases fit TRBD1. The CDR3 consists of 16 residues. Germline CDR1 SGDLS, CDR2 YYNGEE. V shed 5 bases and J 1 base; nucleotides not matched to a gene: 9. The CDR3 reads CASRNRGFGSNQPQHF. CDR3 nucleotides: TGTGCCAGCAGGAACAGGGGATTTGGGAGCAATCAGCCCCAGCATTTT.

The genes are TRBV11-2 and TRBJ2-1; 14 positions agree with TRBD2. Per the germline V gene, CDR1 is SGHAT and CDR2 is FQNNGV. The length of the CDR3 is 18 residues. V shed 5 bases and J 3 bases; nucleotides not matched to a gene: 9. CDR3 nucleotide sequence: TGTGCCAGCAGCCCAATATCGACTAGCGGGGGGGACTACAATGAGCAGTTCTTC. It specifies CASSPISTSGGDYNEQFF.

The chain combines TRBV14 with TRBJ1-4, with 11 bases fitting TRBD1. The CDR3 is made up of 18 amino acids. Germline V gene lookup returns CDR1 SGHDN and CDR2 FVKESK. V lost 0 bases to trimming and J lost 5 bases; unmatched junction nucleotides: 8. CDR3 DNA sequence: TGTGCCAGCAGCCAAGAGTATGGACAGGGGGCCTTGAATGAAAAACTGTTTTTT. The encoded protein is CASSQEYGQGALNEKLFF.

Only a few counts were recorded for this clonotype. The genes are TRBV6-7 and TRBJ1-4; D gene uncertain. TRBV6-7 is an open reading frame whose function is uncertain. The CDR3 totals 14 residues. The V end was cut by 5 bases, the J end by 5 bases, with 12 bases between. The CDR3 here is CASSHADGNEKLFF. CDR3 in DNA: TGTGCCAGCAGTCACGCGGACGGGAATGAAAAACTGTTTTTT.

The chain links TRBV30 to TRBJ2-7; D gene ambiguous. This CDR3 spans 14 amino acids. Germline V gives CDR1 GTSNPN, CDR2 SVGIG (reference sequence). Trimming shortened V by 0 bases and J by 3 bases, and 12 bases separated the two germline ends. CDR3 protein: CAWSVQGQVYEQYF. The CDR3, as DNA: TGTGCCTGGAGTGTACAAGGGCAGGTCTACGAGCAGTACTTC.

V is TRBV12-3 or TRBV12-4 and J is TRBJ2-5; the D is unclear. V was pared by 10 bases and J by 5 bases, with 11 bases between. The CDR3 consists of 11 residues. In DNA, the CDR3 is TGTGCCAACAGCTTGACGGAGACCCAGTACTTC. Residues: CANSLTETQYF.

The chain uses TRBV3-1 and TRBJ2-5; possibly TRBD1 or TRBD2 for D (6 bases each). The V end lost 0 bases, the J end lost 5 bases, and 16 bases lay between the germline ends. Germline loops: CDR1 LGHDT, CDR2 YNNKEL (reference sequence). The CDR3 is made up of 16 amino acids. CDR3 sequence: CASSQERLEGGETQYF. In DNA form, the CDR3 reads TGTGCCAGCAGCCAAGAAAGACTAGAGGGGGGCGAGACCCAGTACTTC.

This clonotype was counted between two and nine times. The rearrangement joins TRBV28 to TRBJ2-1; D is ambiguous. Germline CDR1 and CDR2: MDHEN and SYDVKM. Trimming pared 8 bases from V and 5 bases from J, leaving 10 bases between. The CDR3 runs to 12 residues. CDR3 DNA: TGTGCCAGCTCTGAGAAGAACAATGAGCAGTTCTTC. Protein product: CASSEKNNEQFF.

The rearrangement links TRBV29-1 to TRBJ2-5, with TRBD1 identical over 12 bases. Per germline, CDR1 SQVTM and CDR2 ANQGSEA. V dropped 3 bases and J dropped 11; count of bases not matched to a gene: 10. The CDR3 length is 14 residues. CDR3 amino acids: CSVELGQGAGEQYF. The CDR3 DNA sequence: TGCAGCGTTGAGTTGGGACAGGGGGCTGGTGAGCAGTACTTC.

This clonotype was seen a handful of times. The CDR3 loop reads CASSIEAGADYEQYF. The CDR3 DNA reads TGTGCCAGCAGCATAGAAGCGGGAGCTGACTACGAGCAGTACTTC. This rearrangement joins TRBV9 to TRBJ2-7, with 8 bases identical to TRBD2. CDR1 is SGDLS, CDR2 YYNGEE, per germline. The trim removed 4 bases at V and 3 bases at J, leaving 9 bases unmatched. The CDR3 has 15 amino acids.

This chain joins TRBV3-1 and TRBJ1-2, with no clear D. V was clipped by 0 bases and J by 4 bases, with 15 bases between them. The germline gives CDR1 LGHDT, CDR2 YNNKEL (reference sequence). The CDR3 totals 16 residues. The CDR3 sequence: CASSQDLVLELYGYTF. The CDR3 nucleotides are TGTGCCAGCAGCCAAGATCTTGTTCTGGAGCTCTATGGCTACACCTTC. Based on the CDR3 plus reference TRBV3-1 and TRBJ1-2, the full variable domain is DTAVSQTPKYLVTQMGNDKSIKCEQNLGHDTMYWYKQDSKKFLKIMFSYNNKELIINETVPNRFSPKSPDKAHLNLHINSLELGDSAVYFCASSQDLVLELYGYTFGSGTRLTVV.

This clonotype was counted ten times or more. The chain couples TRBV12-3 or TRBV12-4 to TRBJ2-3; D is ambiguous. The CDR3 runs to 12 residues. The ends were cut back, 3 bases at V and 4 bases at J, with 5 bases in the middle. CDR3 sequence reads: CASSFRADTQYF. CDR3 DNA: TGTGCCAGCAGTTTTCGCGCAGATACGCAGTATTTT.

This clonotype was seen only a few times. The chain has TRBV7-2 and TRBJ2-1; TRBD1 matches 7 bases. The CDR3 consists of 15 residues. V trimming: 5 bases; J trimming: 5 bases; junction bases outside the gene matches: 9. CDR1 and CDR2 (germline): SGHTA, FQGNSA. Here the CDR3 reads CASSLTTGTNNEQFF. CDR3 DNA sequence: TGTGCCAGCAGCCTAACGACAGGGACCAACAATGAGCAGTTCTTC.

V and J are TRBV2 and TRBJ2-7; 8 nucleotides match TRBD2. V shed 4 bases, J shed 6 bases, and the junction held 17 bases outside the gene matches. The CDR3 loop spans 17 amino acids. Germline loops: CDR1 SNHLY, CDR2 FYNNEI. The CDR3 protein is CASSAPGLAISGSEQYF. CDR3 DNA sequence: TGTGCCAGCAGTGCCCCCGGACTAGCTATATCCGGCTCCGAGCAGTACTTC. The complete variable domain, with remaining parts taken from reference TRBV2 and TRBJ2-7, reads EPEVTQTPSHQVTQMGQEVILRCVPISNHLYFYWYRQILGQKVEFLVSFYNNEISEKSEIFDDQFSVERPDGSNFTLKIRSTKLEDSAMYFCASSAPGLAISGSEQYFGPGTRLTVT.

The sample holds a few counts of this clonotype. This chain links TRBV4-1 with TRBJ2-1, with 8 bases identical to TRBD2. CDR3 length: 17 amino acids. Per germline, CDR1 MGHRA and CDR2 YSYEKL. The V segment lost 0 bases and the J segment 4 bases; nucleotides outside the gene matches: 8. CDR3 DNA sequence: TGCGCCAGCAGCCAAGAGGGGGCGGCGGGAGGTTACAATGAGCAGTTCTTC. Translated: CASSQEGAAGGYNEQFF.

The chain employs TRBV7-3 and TRBJ2-5; D is uncertain. Trimming stripped 5 bases from V and 5 bases from J, with 18 bases between. In germline, CDR1 is SGHTA, CDR2 FQGTGA. The CDR3 sequence is 15 residues long. CDR3 region: CASSPTGVAHETQYF. The CDR3 DNA is TGTGCCAGCAGCCCGACTGGGGTAGCCCACGAGACCCAGTACTTC.